This T cell receptor beta chain was sequenced for a study of cytomegalovirus exposure and HLA in healthy donors. Findings and caveats of the study: A previous analysis found most TCR beta V segments productive roughly 87% or roughly 30% of the time.

Germline CDR1 SGHDT, CDR2 YYEEEE. The CDR3 is 14 amino acids. Trimming took off 6 bases at V and 0 bases at J, with 13 bases between the two ends. This clone appeared a single time. Its antigen is not known. The PCR contained 60 Vbeta and 13 Jbeta primers. TCRdb's table, derived via immunoSEQ multiplex PCR, lists solely in-frame clones and lacks some. The sample contains roughly 150,000 clones, around 85% of which appear only once. This sequence was found in a female donor in good health and CMV-seronegative. Source material: PBMCs. V gene TRBV5-6 combines with J gene TRBJ2-7, with D uncertain. CDR3 coding DNA: TGTGCCAGCACCCTGTCTTCCAGCTCCTACGAGCAGTACTTC. This encodes CASTLSSSSYEQYF.